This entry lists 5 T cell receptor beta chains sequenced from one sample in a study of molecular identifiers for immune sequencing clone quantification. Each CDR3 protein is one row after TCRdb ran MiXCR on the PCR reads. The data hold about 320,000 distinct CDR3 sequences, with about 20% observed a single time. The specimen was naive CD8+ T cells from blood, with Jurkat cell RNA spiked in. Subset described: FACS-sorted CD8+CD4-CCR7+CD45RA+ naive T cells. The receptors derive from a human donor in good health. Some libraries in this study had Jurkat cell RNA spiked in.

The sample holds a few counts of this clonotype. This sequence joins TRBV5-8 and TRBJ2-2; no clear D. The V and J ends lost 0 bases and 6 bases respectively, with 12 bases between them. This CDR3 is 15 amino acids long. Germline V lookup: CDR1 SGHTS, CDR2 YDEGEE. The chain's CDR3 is CASSLVPGQAGELFF. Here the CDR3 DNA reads TGTGCCAGCAGCTTGGTTCCGGGTCAGGCCGGGGAGCTGTTTTTT.

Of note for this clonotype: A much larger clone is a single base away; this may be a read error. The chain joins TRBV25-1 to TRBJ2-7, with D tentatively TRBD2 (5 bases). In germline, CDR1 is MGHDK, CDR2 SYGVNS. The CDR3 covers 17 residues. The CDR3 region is CANSESSALGSSYEQYF. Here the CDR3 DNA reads TGTGCCAACAGTGAATCGTCAGCGTTAGGGAGCTCCTACGAGCAGTACTTC.

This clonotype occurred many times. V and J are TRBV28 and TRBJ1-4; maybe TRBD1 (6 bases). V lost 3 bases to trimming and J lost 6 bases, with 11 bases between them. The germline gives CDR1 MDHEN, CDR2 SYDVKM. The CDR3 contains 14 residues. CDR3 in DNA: TGTGCCAGCAGTTTGGCAGGGGTGGATGAAAAACTGTTTTTT. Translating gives CASSLAGVDEKLFF.

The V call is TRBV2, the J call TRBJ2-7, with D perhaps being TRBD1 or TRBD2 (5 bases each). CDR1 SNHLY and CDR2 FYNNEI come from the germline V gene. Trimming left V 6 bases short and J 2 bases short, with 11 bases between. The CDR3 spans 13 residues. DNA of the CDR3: TGTGCCAGCAGGGGGGACGTAACCTACGAGCAGTACTTC. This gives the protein CASRGDVTYEQYF.

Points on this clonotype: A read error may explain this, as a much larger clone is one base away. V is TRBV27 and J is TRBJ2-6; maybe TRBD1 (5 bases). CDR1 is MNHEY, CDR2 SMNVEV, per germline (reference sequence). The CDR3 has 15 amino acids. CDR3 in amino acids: CASTPGVAGANVLAF. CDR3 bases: TGTGCCAGCACCCCCGGAGTTGCTGGGGCCAACGTCCTGGCTTTC.